This T cell receptor beta chain was obtained from a study of T cell repertoires and HLA-DP antigens. The CDR3 sequence is 11 residues long. Germline V gene lookup returns CDR1 MDHEN and CDR2 SYDVKM. The V gene lost 3 bases and the J gene lost 12 bases, with 11 bases spanning the gap. A note on this clone: Its antigen is unknown.

The data were produced by immunoSEQ multiplex PCR, yet TCRdb's version contains in-frame clones alone and is incomplete. The sample consists of approximately 110,000 clones, around 93% of them appearing once. The clonotype originates from a woman aged 18 to 35 in good health and CMV-seronegative. The specimen sequenced was CD4+ T cells from PBMCs. The V and J genes are TRBV28 and TRBJ1-1; D uncertain. CDR3 loop: CASSFGVYSFF. As DNA, the CDR3 is TGTGCCAGCAGTTTTGGGGTTTATTCTTTCTTT.